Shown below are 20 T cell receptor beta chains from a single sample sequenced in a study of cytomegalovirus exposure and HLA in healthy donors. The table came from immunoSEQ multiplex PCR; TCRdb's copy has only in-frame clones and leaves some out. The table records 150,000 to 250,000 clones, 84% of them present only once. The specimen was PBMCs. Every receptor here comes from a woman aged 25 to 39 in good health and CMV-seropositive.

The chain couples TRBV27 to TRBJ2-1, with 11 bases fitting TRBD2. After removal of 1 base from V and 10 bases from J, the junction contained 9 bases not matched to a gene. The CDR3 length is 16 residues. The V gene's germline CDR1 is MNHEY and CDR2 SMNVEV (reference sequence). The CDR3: CASSLWGLAGGNEQFF. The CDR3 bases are TGTGCCAGCAGTTTATGGGGCCTAGCGGGAGGTAACGAGCAGTTCTTC.

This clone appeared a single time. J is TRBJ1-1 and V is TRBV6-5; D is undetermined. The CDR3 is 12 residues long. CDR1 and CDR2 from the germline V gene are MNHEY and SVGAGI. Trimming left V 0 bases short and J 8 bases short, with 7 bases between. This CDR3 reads CASSYSRQEAFF. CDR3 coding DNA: TGTGCCAGCAGTTACTCGAGGCAGGAAGCTTTCTTT.

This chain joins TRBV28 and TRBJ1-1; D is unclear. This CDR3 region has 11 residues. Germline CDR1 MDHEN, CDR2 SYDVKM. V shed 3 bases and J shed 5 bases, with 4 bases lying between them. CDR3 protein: CASSFSTEAFF. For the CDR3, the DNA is TGTGCCAGCAGTTTCTCGACTGAAGCTTTCTTT.

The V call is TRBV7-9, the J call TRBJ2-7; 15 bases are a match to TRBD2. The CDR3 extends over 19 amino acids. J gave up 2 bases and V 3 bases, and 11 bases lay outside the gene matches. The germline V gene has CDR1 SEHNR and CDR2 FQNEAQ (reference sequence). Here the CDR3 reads CASSLGPGTSGRLPYEQYF. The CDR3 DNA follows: TGTGCCAGCAGCTTGGGGCCCGGGACTAGCGGGAGGTTACCCTACGAGCAGTACTTC.

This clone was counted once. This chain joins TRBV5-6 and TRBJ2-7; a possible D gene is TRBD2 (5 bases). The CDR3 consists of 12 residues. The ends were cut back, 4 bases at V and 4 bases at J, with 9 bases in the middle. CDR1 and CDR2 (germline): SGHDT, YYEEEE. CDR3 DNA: TGTGCCAGCAGCCCTCGAGGGTACGAGCAGTACTTC. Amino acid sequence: CASSPRGYEQYF.

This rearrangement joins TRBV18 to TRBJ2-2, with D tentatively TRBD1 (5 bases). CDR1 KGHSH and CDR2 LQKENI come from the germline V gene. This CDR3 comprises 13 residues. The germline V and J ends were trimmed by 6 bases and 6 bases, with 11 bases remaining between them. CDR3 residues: CASSTGRAGELFF. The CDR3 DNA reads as TGTGCCAGCTCCACAGGCAGGGCCGGGGAGCTGTTTTTT.

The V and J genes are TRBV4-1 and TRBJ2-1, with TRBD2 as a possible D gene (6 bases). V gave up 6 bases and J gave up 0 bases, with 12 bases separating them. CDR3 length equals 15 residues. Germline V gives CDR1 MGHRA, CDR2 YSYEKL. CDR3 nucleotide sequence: TGCGCCAGCAGTCCCCCGACTAGCTCCTACAATGAGCAGTTCTTC. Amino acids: CASSPPTSSYNEQFF.

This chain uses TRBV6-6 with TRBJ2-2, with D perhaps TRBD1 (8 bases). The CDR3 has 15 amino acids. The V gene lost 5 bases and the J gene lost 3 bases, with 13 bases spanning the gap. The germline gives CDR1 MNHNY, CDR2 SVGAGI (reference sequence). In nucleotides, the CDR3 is TGTGCCAGCAGTCACAGGGGGAGGGACACCGGGGAGCTGTTTTTT. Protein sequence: CASSHRGRDTGELFF.

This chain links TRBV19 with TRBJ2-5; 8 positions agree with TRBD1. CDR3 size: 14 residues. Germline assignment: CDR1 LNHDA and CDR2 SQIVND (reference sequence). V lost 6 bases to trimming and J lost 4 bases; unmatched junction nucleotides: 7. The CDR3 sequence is CASSGQGGRETQYF. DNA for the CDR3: TGTGCCAGTAGCGGACAGGGAGGAAGAGAGACCCAGTACTTC.

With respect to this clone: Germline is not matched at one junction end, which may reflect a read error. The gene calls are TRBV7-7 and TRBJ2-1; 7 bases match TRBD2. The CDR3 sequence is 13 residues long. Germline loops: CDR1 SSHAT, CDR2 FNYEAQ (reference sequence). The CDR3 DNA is TGTGCTAGCAGCCCTCCGGGGACTACTGAGCAGTTCTTC. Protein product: CASSPPGTTEQFF.

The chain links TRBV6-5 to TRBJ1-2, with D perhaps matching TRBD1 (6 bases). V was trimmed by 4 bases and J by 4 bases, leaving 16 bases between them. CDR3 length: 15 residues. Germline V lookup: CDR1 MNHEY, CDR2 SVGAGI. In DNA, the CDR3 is TGTGCCAGCAGTTTGGACAGCCGCCGGTTCTATGGCTACACCTTC. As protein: CASSLDSRRFYGYTF.

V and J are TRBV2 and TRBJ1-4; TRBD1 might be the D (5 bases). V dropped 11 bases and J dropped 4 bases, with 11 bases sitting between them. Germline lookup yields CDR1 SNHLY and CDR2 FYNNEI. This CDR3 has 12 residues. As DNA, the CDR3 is TGTGCCGGACGCCAGGGTAATGAAAAACTGTTTTTT. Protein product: CAGRQGNEKLFF. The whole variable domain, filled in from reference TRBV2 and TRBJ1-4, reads EPEVTQTPSHQVTQMGQEVILRCVPISNHLYFYWYRQILGQKVEFLVSFYNNEISEKSEIFDDQFSVERPDGSNFTLKIRSTKLEDSAMYFCAGRQGNEKLFFGSGTQLSVL.

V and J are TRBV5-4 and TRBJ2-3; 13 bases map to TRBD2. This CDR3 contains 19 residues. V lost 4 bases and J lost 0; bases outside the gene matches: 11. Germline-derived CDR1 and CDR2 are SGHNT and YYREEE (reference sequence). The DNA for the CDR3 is TGTGCCAGCAGCCCCCAGACTAGCGGGAGGCCCGCAAGCACAGATACGCAGTATTTT. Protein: CASSPQTSGRPASTDTQYF.

As DNA, the CDR3 is TGCAGCGTTCGAAAGACTAGCTCGGCTGGGGATACGCAGTATTTT. This codes for CSVRKTSSAGDTQYF. J is TRBJ2-3 and V is TRBV29-1; TRBD2 matches 7 bases. V shed 5 bases and J 6 bases; nucleotides not matched to a gene: 14. CDR3 length: 15 residues. In germline, CDR1 is SQVTM, CDR2 ANQGSEA.

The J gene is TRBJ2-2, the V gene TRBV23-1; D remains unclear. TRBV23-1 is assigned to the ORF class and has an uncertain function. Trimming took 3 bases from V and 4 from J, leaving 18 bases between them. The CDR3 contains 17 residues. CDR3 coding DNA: TGCGCCAGCAGTCACGCGCACCCAGGTGTGAGCACCGGGGAGCTGTTTTTT. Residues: CASSHAHPGVSTGELFF.

In DNA, the CDR3 is TGCAGCGTTGGCCCAGAACCCTATGGCTACACCTTC. Translated: CSVGPEPYGYTF. V gene TRBV29-1 combines with J gene TRBJ1-2; D gene uncertain. The V end was cut by 4 bases, the J end by 4 bases, with 10 bases between. The CDR3 is 12 amino acids. From germline, CDR1 is SQVTM and CDR2 ANQGSEA.

The DNA for the CDR3 is TGTGCCAGCAGCCAAGTAACGCGCTCTGGAAACACCATATATTTT. This translates into CASSQVTRSGNTIYF. The chain joins TRBV4-2 to TRBJ1-3, with no clear D. There are 15 residues in the CDR3. The germline V gene has CDR1 LGHNA and CDR2 YNFKEQ. V was cut by 1 base and J by 0 bases, with 7 bases left in between.

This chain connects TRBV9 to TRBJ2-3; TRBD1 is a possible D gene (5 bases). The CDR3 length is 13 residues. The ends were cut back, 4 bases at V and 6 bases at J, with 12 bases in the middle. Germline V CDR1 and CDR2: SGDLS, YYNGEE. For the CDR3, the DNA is TGTGCCAGCAGCCAAACAGGTCCTGATACGCAGTATTTT. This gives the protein CASSQTGPDTQYF.

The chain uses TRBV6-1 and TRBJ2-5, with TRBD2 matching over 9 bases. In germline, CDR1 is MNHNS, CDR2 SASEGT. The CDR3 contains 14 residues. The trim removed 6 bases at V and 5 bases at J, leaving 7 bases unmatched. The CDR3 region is CASRNSGSKETQYF. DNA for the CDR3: TGTGCCAGCAGGAATAGCGGGAGCAAGGAGACCCAGTACTTC.

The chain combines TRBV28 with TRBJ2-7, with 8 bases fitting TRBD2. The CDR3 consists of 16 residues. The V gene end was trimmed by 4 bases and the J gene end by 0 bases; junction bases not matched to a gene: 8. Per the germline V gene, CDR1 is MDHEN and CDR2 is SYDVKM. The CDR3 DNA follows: TGTGCCAGCAGTTGGACCGAGCGGGGGAGCTCCTACGAGCAGTACTTC. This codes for CASSWTERGSSYEQYF.